This TCR beta chain was captured by sequencing in a study of early T cells in non-severe SARS-CoV-2 infection. Overall study context: Alpha and beta chains were unpaired, from unsorted whole-blood bulk RNA.

Study-wide findings and caveats: In VDJdb matching, anti-spike CD8 responses were favored while private and CD4 specificities went missing.

This CDR3 has 14 amino acids. V was shortened by 0 bases and J by 1 base, with 7 bases between the two germline ends. The V gene's germline CDR1 is DFQATT and CDR2 SNEGSKA (reference sequence). Turning to this clonotype: No antigen is known for it.

Individual cDNA molecules received unique molecular identifiers during library preparation. TCRdb redid the calling of the 5' RACE reads with MiXCR, one entry per CDR3 protein. The table lists about 80,000 distinct CDR3 sequences, 11% to 15% of them singletons. Sequencing was performed on whole blood. The receptor was derived from an adult who was a healthcare worker with PCR-confirmed SARS-CoV-2 infection or an uninfected control (not recorded which). The V gene is TRBV20-1, the J gene TRBJ1-5; D is unresolved. The CDR3 sequence is CSARDGISNQPQHF. In nucleotides, the CDR3 is TGCAGTGCTAGAGATGGGATAAGCAATCAGCCCCAGCATTTT.